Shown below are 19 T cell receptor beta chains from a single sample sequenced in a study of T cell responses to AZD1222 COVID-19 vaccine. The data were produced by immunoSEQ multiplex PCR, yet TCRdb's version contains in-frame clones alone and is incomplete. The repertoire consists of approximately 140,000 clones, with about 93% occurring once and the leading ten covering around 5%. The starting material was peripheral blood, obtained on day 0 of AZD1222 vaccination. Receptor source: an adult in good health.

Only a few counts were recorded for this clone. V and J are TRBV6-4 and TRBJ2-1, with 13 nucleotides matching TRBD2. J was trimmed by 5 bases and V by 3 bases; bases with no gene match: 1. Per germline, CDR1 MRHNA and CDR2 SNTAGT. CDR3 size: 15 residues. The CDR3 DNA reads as TGTGCCAGCAGTGAGACTAGCGGGGGGAACAATGAGCAGTTCTTC. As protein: CASSETSGGNNEQFF.

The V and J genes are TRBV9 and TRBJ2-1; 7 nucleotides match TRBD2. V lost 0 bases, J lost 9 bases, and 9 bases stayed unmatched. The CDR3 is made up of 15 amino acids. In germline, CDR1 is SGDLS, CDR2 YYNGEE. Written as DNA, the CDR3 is TGTGCCAGCAGCGTAGCTCTAGCGGCCCTAAGTGAGCAGTTCTTC. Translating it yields CASSVALAALSEQFF.

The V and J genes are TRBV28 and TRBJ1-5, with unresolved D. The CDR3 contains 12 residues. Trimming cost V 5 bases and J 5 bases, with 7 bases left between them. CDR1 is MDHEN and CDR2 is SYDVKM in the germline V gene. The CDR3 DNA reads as TGTGCCAGCAGTCTAGGTTATCAGCCCCAGCATTTT. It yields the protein CASSLGYQPQHF.

DNA for the CDR3: TGTGCCAGCAGCCCCGGGGGTAGCCAGCGGAACACTGAAGCTTTCTTT. Protein: CASSPGGSQRNTEAFF. The rearrangement joins TRBV7-9 to TRBJ1-1, with a possible D match to TRBD1 (5 bases). Germline lookup yields CDR1 SEHNR and CDR2 FQNEAQ (reference sequence). The CDR3 loop spans 16 amino acids. The V gene lost 5 bases and the J gene lost 1 base, with 17 bases spanning the gap. Full variable domain (missing parts from reference TRBV7-9 and TRBJ1-1): DTGVSQNPRHKITKRGQNVTFRCDPISEHNRLYWYRQTLGQGPEFLTYFQNEAQLEKSRLLSDRFSAERPKGSFSTLEIQRTEQGDSAMYLCASSPGGSQRNTEAFFGQGTRLTVV.

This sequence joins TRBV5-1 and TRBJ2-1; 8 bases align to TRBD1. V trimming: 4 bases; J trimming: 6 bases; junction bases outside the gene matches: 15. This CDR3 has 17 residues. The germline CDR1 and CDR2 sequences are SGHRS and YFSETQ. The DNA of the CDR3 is TGCGCCAGCAGCCATGACAGGGGCCCTACCCCCGCCAATGAGCAGTTCTTC. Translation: CASSHDRGPTPANEQFF.

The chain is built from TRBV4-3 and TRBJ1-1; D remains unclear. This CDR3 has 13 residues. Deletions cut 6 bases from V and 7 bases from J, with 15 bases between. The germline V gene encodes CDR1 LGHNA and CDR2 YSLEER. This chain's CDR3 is CASRKSGNGEAFF. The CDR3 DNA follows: TGCGCCAGCAGGAAGTCGGGGAATGGTGAAGCTTTCTTT.

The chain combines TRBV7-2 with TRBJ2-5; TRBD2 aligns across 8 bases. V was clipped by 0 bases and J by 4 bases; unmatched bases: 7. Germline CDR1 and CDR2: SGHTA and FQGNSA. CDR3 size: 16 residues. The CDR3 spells CASSLAGTRVSETQYF. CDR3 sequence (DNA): TGTGCCAGCAGCTTAGCCGGGACTAGAGTATCAGAGACCCAGTACTTC.

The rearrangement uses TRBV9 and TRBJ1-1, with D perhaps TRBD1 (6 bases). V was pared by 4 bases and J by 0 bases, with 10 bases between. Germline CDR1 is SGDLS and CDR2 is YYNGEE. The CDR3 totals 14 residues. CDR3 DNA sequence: TGTGCCAGCAGCCTTCAGGGGCTGAACACTGAAGCTTTCTTT. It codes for CASSLQGLNTEAFF.

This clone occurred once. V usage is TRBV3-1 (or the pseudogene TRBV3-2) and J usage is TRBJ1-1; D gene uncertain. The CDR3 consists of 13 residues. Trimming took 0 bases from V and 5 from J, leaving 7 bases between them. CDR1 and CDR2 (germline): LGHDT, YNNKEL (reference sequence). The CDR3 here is CASSQDLLTEAFF. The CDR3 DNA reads TGTGCCAGCAGCCAAGACCTGCTAACTGAAGCTTTCTTT.

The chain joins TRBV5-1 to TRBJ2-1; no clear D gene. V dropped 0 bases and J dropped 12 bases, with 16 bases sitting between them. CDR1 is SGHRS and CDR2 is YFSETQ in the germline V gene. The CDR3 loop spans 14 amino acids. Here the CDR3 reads CASSLGLTTLGQFF. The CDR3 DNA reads TGCGCCAGCAGCTTGGGTCTTACCACCCTAGGGCAGTTCTTC. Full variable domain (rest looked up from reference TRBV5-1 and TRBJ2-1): KAGVTQTPRYLIKTRGQQVTLSCSPISGHRSVSWYQQTPGQGLQFLFEYFSETQRNKGNFPGRFSGRQFSNSRSEMNVSTLELGDSALYLCASSLGLTTLGQFFGPGTRLTVL.

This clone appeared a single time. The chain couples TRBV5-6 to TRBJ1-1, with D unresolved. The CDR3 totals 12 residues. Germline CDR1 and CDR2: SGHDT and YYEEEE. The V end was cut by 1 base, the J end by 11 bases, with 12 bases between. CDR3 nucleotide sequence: TGTGCCAGCAGCTTGAACCCCTCCGGGGCTTTCTTT. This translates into CASSLNPSGAFF.

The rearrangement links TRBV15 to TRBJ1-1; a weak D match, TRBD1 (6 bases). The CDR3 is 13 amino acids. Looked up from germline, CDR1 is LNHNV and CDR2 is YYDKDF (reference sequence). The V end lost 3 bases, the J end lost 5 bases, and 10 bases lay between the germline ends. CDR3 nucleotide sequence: TGTGCCACCAGCAGTGGACAGAGGACTGAAGCTTTCTTT. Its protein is CATSSGQRTEAFF. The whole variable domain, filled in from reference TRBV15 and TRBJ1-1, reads DAMVIQNPRYQVTQFGKPVTLSCSQTLNHNVMYWYQQKSSQAPKLLFHYYDKDFNNEADTPDNFQSRRPNTSFCFLDIRSPGLGDTAMYLCATSSGQRTEAFFGQGTRLTVV.

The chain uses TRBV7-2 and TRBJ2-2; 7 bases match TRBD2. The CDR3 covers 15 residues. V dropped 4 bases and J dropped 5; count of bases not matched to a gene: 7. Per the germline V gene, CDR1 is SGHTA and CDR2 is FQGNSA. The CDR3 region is CASSWSREKTGELFF. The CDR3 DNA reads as TGTGCCAGCAGCTGGTCGCGGGAGAAGACCGGGGAGCTGTTTTTT.

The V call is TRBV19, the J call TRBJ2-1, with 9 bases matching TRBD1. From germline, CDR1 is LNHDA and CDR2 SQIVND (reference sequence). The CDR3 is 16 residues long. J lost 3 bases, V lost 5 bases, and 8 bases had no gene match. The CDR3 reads CASSLGQGSNYNEQFF. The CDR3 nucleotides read TGTGCCAGTAGTTTGGGACAGGGATCAAACTACAATGAGCAGTTCTTC.

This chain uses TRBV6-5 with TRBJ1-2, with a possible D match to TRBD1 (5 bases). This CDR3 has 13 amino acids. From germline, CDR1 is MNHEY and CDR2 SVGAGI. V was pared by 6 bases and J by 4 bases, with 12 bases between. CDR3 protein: CASSRAGAYGYTF. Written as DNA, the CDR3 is TGTGCCAGCAGCCGCGCTGGGGCCTATGGCTACACCTTC.

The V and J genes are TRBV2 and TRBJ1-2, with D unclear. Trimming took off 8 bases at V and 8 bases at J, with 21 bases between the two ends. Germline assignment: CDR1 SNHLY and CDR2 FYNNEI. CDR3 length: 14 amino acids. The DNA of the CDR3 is TGTGCCAGCGTGAATTTGACCCCAGAGGGCGGCTACACCTTC. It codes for CASVNLTPEGGYTF.

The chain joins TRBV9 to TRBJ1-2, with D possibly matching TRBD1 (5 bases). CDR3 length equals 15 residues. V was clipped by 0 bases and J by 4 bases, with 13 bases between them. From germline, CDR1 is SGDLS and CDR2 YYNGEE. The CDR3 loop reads CASSVDGKGSYGYTF. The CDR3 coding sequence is TGTGCCAGCAGCGTAGATGGGAAGGGGAGCTATGGCTACACCTTC.

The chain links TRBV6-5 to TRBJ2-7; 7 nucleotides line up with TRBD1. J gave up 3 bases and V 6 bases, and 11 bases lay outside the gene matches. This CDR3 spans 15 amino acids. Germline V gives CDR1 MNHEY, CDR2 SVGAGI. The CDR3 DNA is TGTGCCAGCAGGACCGGGACAGATTTACGCTACGAGCAGTACTTC. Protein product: CASRTGTDLRYEQYF.

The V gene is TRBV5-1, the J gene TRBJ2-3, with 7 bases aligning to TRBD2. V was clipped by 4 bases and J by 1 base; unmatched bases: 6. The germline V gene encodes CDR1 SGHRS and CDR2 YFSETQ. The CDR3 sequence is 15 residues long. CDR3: CASSPGGRGTDTQYF. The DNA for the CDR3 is TGCGCCAGCAGCCCGGGAGGCAGGGGCACAGATACGCAGTATTTT.